Listed below are T cell receptor beta chains from one sample, sequenced in a study of shared clonotypes between healthy human individuals. Here immunoSEQ multiplex PCR was the method, and the copy in TCRdb shows in-frame clones only, minus some. Among some 1.4 million clones, roughly 97% were seen once, and the ten largest hold 1% to 1.5%. Specimen: naive CD4+ T cells sorted from blood. These receptors were taken from a man under 40 in good health. Both conserved end residues are trimmed from each CDR3. The D gene is left open where the match is weak.

TRBV5-5	-	TRBJ2-3	12	ASSLDFSRDTQY
TRBV2	-	TRBJ2-7	12	ASSEAGRLGEQY
TRBV28	-	TRBJ2-3	13	ASSLSGLNTDTQY
TRBV5-4	TRBD2	TRBJ2-7	13	ASSPTSGSRREQY
TRBV27	-	TRBJ2-7	12	ASSFLQSSYEQY
TRBV7-9	TRBD2	TRBJ2-7	14	ASSLKLAGASYEQY
TRBV7-9	-	TRBJ1-2	14	ASSLAHPTENYGYT
TRBV7-6	-	TRBJ1-1	11	ASSLNEVAEAF
TRBV19	-	TRBJ2-7	12	ASSPPGAYYEQY
TRBV4-3	-	TRBJ2-1	11	ASSRRTNNEQF
TRBV29-1	-	TRBJ2-1	12	SVVRGASYNEQF
TRBV5-5	-	TRBJ2-5	10	ASSFDRETQY
TRBV18	TRBD2	TRBJ2-1	14	ASSPRLVSGYNEQF
TRBV19	TRBD1	TRBJ2-3	14	ASRIGNRGLTDTQY
TRBV27	TRBD2	TRBJ2-7	16	ASSLSITGSGRSYEQY
TRBV5-4	-	TRBJ2-7	12	ASSLQRDPYEQY
TRBV5-1	-	TRBJ2-3	12	ASSFGAATDTQY
TRBV28	TRBD2	TRBJ2-1	19	ASSLYRLAGGPKSSYNEQF
TRBV7-9	-	TRBJ1-5	10	ASSLVEHPQH
TRBV6-9	-	TRBJ2-7	13	ASSSLPPLLYEQY
TRBV29-1	-	TRBJ1-1	9	SVERAREAF
TRBV5-1	-	TRBJ2-7	12	ASSLSGTTYEQY